What follows describes a single T cell receptor beta chain. This entry comes from a study of blood T cell repertoires in COVID-19. Study information: From the United States, Italy and Spain came samples of acute and convalescent COVID-19. T cells, B-cell-depleted T cells, or PBMCs provided the cDNA or gDNA that served as material.

The CDR3 runs 14 residues. From germline, CDR1 is LGHDT and CDR2 YNNKEL (reference sequence). The ends were cut back, 4 bases at V and 5 bases at J, with 14 bases in the middle. As handled by the study authors: Amplification with reference gene primers provided the estimates of nucleated cell counts. TCRdb's copy holds only in-frame clones and misses some; the assay was immunoSEQ multiplex PCR. V and J calls and clone size are those listed in that table; D and trimming were worked out from the DNA. This table has over 250,000 clones, around 79% appearing once. The source of this sequence is a woman of 80 years or more with acute or convalescent COVID-19. This sequence joins TRBV3-1 (or the pseudogene TRBV3-2) and TRBJ2-5, with D possibly being TRBD1 (7 bases). Sequencing was done on a sample of peripheral blood. The CDR3 region has the DNA TGTGCCAGCAGCCGAAGACAGGGAGGTGAGACCCAGTACTTC. Its protein is CASSRRQGGETQYF.